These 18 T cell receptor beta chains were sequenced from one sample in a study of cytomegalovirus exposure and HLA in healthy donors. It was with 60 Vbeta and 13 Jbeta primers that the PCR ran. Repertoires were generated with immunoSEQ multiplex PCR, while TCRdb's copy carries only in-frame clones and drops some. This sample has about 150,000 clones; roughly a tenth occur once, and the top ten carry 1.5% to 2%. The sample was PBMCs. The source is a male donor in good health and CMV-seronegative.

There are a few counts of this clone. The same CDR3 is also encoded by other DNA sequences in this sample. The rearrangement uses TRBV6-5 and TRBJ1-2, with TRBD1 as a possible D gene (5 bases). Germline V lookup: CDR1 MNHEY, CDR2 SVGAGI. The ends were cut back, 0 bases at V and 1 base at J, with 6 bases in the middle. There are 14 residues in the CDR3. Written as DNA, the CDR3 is TGTGCCAGCAGTTACTCGGGGGGTAACTATGGCTACACCTTC. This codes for CASSYSGGNYGYTF.

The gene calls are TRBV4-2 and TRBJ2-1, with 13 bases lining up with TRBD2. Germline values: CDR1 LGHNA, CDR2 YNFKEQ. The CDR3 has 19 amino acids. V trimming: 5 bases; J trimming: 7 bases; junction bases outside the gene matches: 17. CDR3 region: CASSYSVGGLAGRRNEQFF. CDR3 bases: TGTGCCAGCAGCTACTCAGTGGGGGGACTAGCGGGGAGGCGAAATGAGCAGTTCTTC.

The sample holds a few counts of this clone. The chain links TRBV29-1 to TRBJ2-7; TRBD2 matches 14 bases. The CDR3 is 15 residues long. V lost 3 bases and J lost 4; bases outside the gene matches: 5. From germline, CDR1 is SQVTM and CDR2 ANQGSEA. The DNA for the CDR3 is TGCAGCGTTGAGGGACTAGCGGGAGCGTCGTACGAGCAGTACTTC. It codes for CSVEGLAGASYEQYF.

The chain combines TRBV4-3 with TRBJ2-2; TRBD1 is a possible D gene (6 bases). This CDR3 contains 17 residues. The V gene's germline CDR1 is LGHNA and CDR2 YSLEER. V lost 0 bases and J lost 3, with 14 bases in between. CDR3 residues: CASSQDNLQGHTGELFF. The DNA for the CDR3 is TGCGCCAGCAGCCAAGATAACCTACAGGGACACACCGGGGAGCTGTTTTTT.

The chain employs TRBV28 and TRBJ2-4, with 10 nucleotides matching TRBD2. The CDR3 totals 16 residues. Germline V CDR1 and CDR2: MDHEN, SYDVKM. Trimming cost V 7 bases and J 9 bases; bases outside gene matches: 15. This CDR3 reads CASTGWSQREGSIQYF. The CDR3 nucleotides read TGTGCCAGCACCGGATGGTCCCAGCGGGAGGGGAGCATTCAGTACTTC. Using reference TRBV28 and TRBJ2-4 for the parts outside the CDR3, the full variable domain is DVKVTQSSRYLVKRTGEKVFLECVQDMDHENMFWYRQDPGLGLRLIYFSYDVKMKEKGDIPEGYSVSREKKERFSLILESASTNQTSMYLCASTGWSQREGSIQYFGAGTRLSVL.

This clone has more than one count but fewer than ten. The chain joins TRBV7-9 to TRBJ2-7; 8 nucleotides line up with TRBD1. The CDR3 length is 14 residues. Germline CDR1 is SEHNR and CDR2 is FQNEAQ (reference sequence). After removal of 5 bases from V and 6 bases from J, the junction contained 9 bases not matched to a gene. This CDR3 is CASSPDRESREQYF. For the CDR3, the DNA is TGTGCCAGCAGCCCGGACAGGGAGAGTCGCGAGCAGTACTTC.

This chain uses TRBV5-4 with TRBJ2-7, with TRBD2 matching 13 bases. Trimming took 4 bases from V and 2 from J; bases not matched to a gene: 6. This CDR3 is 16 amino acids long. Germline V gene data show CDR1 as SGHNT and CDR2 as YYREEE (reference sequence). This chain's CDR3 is CASSPGLAGQTYEQYF. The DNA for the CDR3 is TGTGCCAGCAGCCCGGGACTAGCGGGGCAAACCTACGAGCAGTACTTC.

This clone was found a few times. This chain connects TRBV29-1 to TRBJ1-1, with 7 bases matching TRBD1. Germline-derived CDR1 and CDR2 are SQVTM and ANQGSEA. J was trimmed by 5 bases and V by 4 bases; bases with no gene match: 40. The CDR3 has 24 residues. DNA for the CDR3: TGCAGCGTTGTATTGGGGCTGGACCAGCGGAGTGGACCAGTCCTGAGGGGGCTAGGGACTGAAGCTTTCTTT. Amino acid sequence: CSVVLGLDQRSGPVLRGLGTEAFF.

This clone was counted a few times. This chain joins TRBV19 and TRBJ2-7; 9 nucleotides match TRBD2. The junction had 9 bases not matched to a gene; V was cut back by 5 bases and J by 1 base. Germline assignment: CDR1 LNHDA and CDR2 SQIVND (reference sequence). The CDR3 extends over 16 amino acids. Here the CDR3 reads CASSHYSGSPSYEQYF. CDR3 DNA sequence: TGTGCCAGTAGTCATTATAGCGGGAGTCCTTCCTACGAGCAGTACTTC.

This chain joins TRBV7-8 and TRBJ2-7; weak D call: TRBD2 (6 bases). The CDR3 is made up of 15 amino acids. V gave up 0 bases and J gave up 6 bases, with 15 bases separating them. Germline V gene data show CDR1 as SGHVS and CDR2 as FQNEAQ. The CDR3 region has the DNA TGTGCCAGCAGCTTAGCGCGGGATGTATTTGGCGAGCAGTACTTC. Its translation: CASSLARDVFGEQYF.

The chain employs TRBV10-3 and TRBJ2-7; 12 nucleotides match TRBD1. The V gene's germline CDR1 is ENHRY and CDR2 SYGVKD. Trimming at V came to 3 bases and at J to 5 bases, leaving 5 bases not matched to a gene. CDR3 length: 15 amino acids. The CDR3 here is CAISERDRGHHEQYF. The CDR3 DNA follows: TGTGCCATCAGTGAAAGGGACAGGGGGCATCACGAGCAGTACTTC.

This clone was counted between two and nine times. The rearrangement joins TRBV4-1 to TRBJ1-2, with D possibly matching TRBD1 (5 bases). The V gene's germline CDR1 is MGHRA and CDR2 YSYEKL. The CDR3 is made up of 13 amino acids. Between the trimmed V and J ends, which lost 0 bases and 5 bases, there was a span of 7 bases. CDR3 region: CASSQDRQYGYTF. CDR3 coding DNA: TGCGCCAGCAGCCAAGATAGACAGTATGGCTACACCTTC.

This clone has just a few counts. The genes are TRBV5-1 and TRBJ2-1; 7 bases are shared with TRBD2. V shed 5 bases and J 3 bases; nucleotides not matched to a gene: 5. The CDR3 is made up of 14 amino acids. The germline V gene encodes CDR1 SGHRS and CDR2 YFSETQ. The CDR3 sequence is CASRPRTSYNEQFF. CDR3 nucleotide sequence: TGCGCCAGCAGACCCAGGACTAGCTACAATGAGCAGTTCTTC. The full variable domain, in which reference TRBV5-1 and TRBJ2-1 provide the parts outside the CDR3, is KAGVTQTPRYLIKTRGQQVTLSCSPISGHRSVSWYQQTPGQGLQFLFEYFSETQRNKGNFPGRFSGRQFSNSRSEMNVSTLELGDSALYLCASRPRTSYNEQFFGPGTRLTVL.

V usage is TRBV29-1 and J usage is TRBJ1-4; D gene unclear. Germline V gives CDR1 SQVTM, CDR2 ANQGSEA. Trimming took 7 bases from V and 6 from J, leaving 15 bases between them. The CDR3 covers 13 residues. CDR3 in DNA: TGCAGCGCGGCGGGAGTTTTTGATGAAAAACTGTTTTTT. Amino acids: CSAAGVFDEKLFF.

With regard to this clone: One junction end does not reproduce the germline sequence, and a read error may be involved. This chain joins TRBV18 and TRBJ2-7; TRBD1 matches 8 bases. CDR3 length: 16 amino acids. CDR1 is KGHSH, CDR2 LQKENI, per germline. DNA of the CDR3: TGTGCCAGCCTCTCTACCCTCGGACAGGGATCCTCCGAGCAGTACTTC. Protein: CASLSTLGQGSSEQYF.

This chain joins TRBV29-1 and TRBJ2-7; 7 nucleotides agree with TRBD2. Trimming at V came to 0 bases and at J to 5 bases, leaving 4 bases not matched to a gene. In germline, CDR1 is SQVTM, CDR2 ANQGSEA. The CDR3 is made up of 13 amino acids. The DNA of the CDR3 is TGCAGCGTTGAAGACCGGGGGGACGACGAGCAGTACTTC. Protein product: CSVEDRGDDEQYF.

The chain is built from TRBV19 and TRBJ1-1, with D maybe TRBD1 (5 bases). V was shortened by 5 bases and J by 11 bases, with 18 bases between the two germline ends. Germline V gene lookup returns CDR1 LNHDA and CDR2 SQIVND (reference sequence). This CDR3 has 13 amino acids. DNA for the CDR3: TGTGCCAGTAGTCCCTATGGGGACTCATGGGCTTTCTTT. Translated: CASSPYGDSWAFF.

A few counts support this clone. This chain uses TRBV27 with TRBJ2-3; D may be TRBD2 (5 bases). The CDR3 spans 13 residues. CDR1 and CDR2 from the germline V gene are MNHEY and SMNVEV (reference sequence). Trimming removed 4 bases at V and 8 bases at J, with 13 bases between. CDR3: CASSSPLGGTQYF. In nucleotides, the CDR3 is TGTGCCAGCAGTTCCCCCCTCGGAGGTACGCAGTATTTT.